This T cell receptor (beta chain) was sequenced during a study of cytomegalovirus exposure and HLA in healthy donors. The protocol was immunoSEQ multiplex PCR, while the TCRdb copy is restricted to in-frame clones and leaves out a portion. Of approximately 59,000 clones listed, 80% to 95% are singletons. The specimen sequenced was PBMCs. The clonotype comes from a man aged 18 to 29 in good health and CMV-seropositive.

CDR3 sequence (DNA): TGTGCCAGCAGCGGGGCCTGGGGGGACCGCTATGGCTACACCTTC. This codes for CASSGAWGDRYGYTF. V usage is TRBV9 and J usage is TRBJ1-2, with D tentatively TRBD1 (5 bases). CDR3 length: 15 residues. V shed 3 bases and J shed 4 bases, with 16 bases lying between them. CDR1 is SGDLS and CDR2 is YYNGEE in the germline V gene.